The rows below give T cell receptor beta chains drawn from one sample of a study of blood T cell repertoires in COVID-19. Method: immunoSEQ multiplex PCR; TCRdb's copy keeps in-frame clones and lacks some. Of some 100,000 clones detected, approximately 83% appear once; the ten largest clones hold 2% to 3%. Specimen: PBMCs or T cells enriched from blood (not recorded which). The receptors come from a woman in her forties or fifties who had recovered from COVID-19. Each CDR3 is given with its conserved first and last residue. The D gene is left open where the match is weak. Clone size is stated in some rows and not others, as once, few, many or a class when expanded.

d_call: TRBD1; j_call: TRBJ2-7; clone_size: few; v_call: TRBV7-9; cdr3_nt: TGTGCCAGCAGAGGACAGGGAGACTACGAGCAGTACTTC; cdr3_aa: CASRGQGDYEQYF
d_call: NA; j_call: TRBJ1-6; clone_size: NA; v_call: TRBV21-1; cdr3_nt: TGTGCCAGCAGCCCGAAAGGACCAAAGAGGGATTCACCCCTCCACTTT; cdr3_aa: CASSPKGPKRDSPLHF
d_call: NA; j_call: TRBJ1-1; clone_size: NA; v_call: TRBV7-8; cdr3_nt: TGTGCCAGCAGCTCAGCGGGGGGGAACACTGAAGCTTTCTTT; cdr3_aa: CASSSAGGNTEAFF
d_call: NA; j_call: TRBJ2-7; clone_size: NA; v_call: TRBV30; cdr3_nt: TGTGCCTGGAGTCTTAGTCCCTACGAGCAGTACTTC; cdr3_aa: CAWSLSPYEQYF
d_call: NA; j_call: TRBJ2-7; clone_size: many; v_call: TRBV23-1; cdr3_nt: TGCGCCAGCAGTCAATCTTCCCCACAGGGCTCGGAACGGTACTTC; cdr3_aa: CASSQSSPQGSERYF
d_call: NA; j_call: TRBJ2-4; clone_size: NA; v_call: TRBV15; cdr3_nt: TGTGCCACCAGCCTCGCGGGACTGCGCGCAGAGGACATTCAGTACTTC; cdr3_aa: CATSLAGLRAEDIQYF
d_call: NA; j_call: TRBJ2-7; clone_size: NA; v_call: TRBV4-1; cdr3_nt: TGCGCCAGCAGCCAAGACAAGACTGACGAGCAGTACTTC; cdr3_aa: CASSQDKTDEQYF
d_call: TRBD2; j_call: TRBJ2-7; clone_size: NA; v_call: TRBV2; cdr3_nt: TGTGCCAGCAGTGAAAGCGGGGGACGCCCTTACGAGCAGTACTTC; cdr3_aa: CASSESGGRPYEQYF
d_call: NA; j_call: TRBJ1-1; clone_size: NA; v_call: TRBV20-1; cdr3_nt: TGCAGTGCTAGTTTACAGGCTTGGGCTGAAGCTTTCTTT; cdr3_aa: CSASLQAWAEAFF
d_call: NA; j_call: TRBJ1-2; clone_size: NA; v_call: TRBV27; cdr3_nt: TGTGCCAGCAGCTACCTTGGAGGGGATGGCTACACCTTC; cdr3_aa: CASSYLGGDGYTF
d_call: NA; j_call: TRBJ2-2; clone_size: NA; v_call: TRBV11-1; cdr3_nt: TGTGCCAGCAGGTCAGGGAGGAGGGATACCGGGGAGCTGTTTTTT; cdr3_aa: CASRSGRRDTGELFF
d_call: TRBD1; j_call: TRBJ2-3; clone_size: NA; v_call: TRBV7-9; cdr3_nt: TGTGCCAGCAGCCCCCCCGACAGGGGTCGTGCAGATACGCAGTATTTT; cdr3_aa: CASSPPDRGRADTQYF
d_call: TRBD1; j_call: TRBJ1-2; clone_size: NA; v_call: TRBV3-1/TRBV3-2; cdr3_nt: TGTGCCAGCAGCCCCGGGACAGGGGAAGGGAGGACCCTCGGCTACACCTTC; cdr3_aa: CASSPGTGEGRTLGYTF
d_call: TRBD1; j_call: TRBJ1-3; clone_size: NA; v_call: TRBV5-1; cdr3_nt: TGCGCCAGCAGCGCGGGGACAGCCCTACCCGGAAACACCATATATTTT; cdr3_aa: CASSAGTALPGNTIYF
d_call: NA; j_call: TRBJ2-1; clone_size: NA; v_call: TRBV11-2; cdr3_nt: TGTGCCAGCACCGATACTAGCTCCCCCTACAATGAGCAGTTCTTC; cdr3_aa: CASTDTSSPYNEQFF
d_call: NA; j_call: TRBJ1-2; clone_size: once; v_call: TRBV28; cdr3_nt: TGTGCCAGCAGTTCGCCGGACAGCAACTATGGCTACACCTTC; cdr3_aa: CASSSPDSNYGYTF
d_call: NA; j_call: TRBJ2-5; clone_size: few; v_call: TRBV7-3; cdr3_nt: TGTGCCAGCAGCTTAACGTCCAGTTCGGGGACCCAGTACTTC; cdr3_aa: CASSLTSSSGTQYF
d_call: TRBD1; j_call: TRBJ1-1; clone_size: NA; v_call: TRBV11-2; cdr3_nt: TGTGCCAGCAGCTTACGGGACAGGGCGAACACTGAAGCTTTCTTT; cdr3_aa: CASSLRDRANTEAFF
d_call: NA; j_call: TRBJ1-1; clone_size: NA; v_call: TRBV21-1; cdr3_nt: TGTGCCAGCAGCAAGTTTTTCGAAAGGGGGCCCACTGAAGCTTTCTTT; cdr3_aa: CASSKFFERGPTEAFF
d_call: TRBD2; j_call: TRBJ2-3; clone_size: once; v_call: TRBV27; cdr3_nt: TGTGCCAGCAGTGGACTAGCGGGAGAAGGTACGCAGTATTTT; cdr3_aa: CASSGLAGEGTQYF
d_call: TRBD2; j_call: TRBJ2-2; clone_size: once; v_call: TRBV5-1; cdr3_nt: TGCGCCAGCGTGGGGGGGACCGCGAACACCGGGGAGCTGTTTTTT; cdr3_aa: CASVGGTANTGELFF
d_call: NA; j_call: TRBJ1-1; clone_size: NA; v_call: TRBV2; cdr3_nt: TGTGCCAGCAGTTCAACCGACCGCAGGAACTTGAACACTGAAGCTTTCTTT; cdr3_aa: CASSSTDRRNLNTEAFF
d_call: TRBD1; j_call: TRBJ1-5; clone_size: NA; v_call: TRBV28; cdr3_nt: TGTGCCAGCAGTCATCGGACAGGGTATGACAATCAGCCCCAGCATTTT; cdr3_aa: CASSHRTGYDNQPQHF
d_call: TRBD1; j_call: TRBJ1-2; clone_size: once; v_call: TRBV5-1; cdr3_nt: TGCGCCAGCAGCTTGAATCCAACAGGGGACTATGGCTACACCTTC; cdr3_aa: CASSLNPTGDYGYTF
d_call: NA; j_call: TRBJ1-1; clone_size: NA; v_call: TRBV2; cdr3_nt: TGTGCCAGCAGCGGGGGTAACACTGAAGCTTTCTTT; cdr3_aa: CASSGGNTEAFF
d_call: TRBD1; j_call: TRBJ1-2; clone_size: few; v_call: TRBV24-1; cdr3_nt: TGTGCCACCAGTGATTTGGACAGGGTGAATGGCTACACCTTC; cdr3_aa: CATSDLDRVNGYTF
d_call: NA; j_call: TRBJ2-2; clone_size: NA; v_call: TRBV11-2; cdr3_nt: TGTGCCAGCAGCTTAGGAAGGGAGGTGCTGTTTTTT; cdr3_aa: CASSLGREVLFF
d_call: NA; j_call: TRBJ2-3; clone_size: NA; v_call: TRBV28; cdr3_nt: TGTGCCAGCACCTTGGGGGGTAATGAAGATACGCAGTATTTT; cdr3_aa: CASTLGGNEDTQYF
d_call: TRBD2; j_call: TRBJ2-5; clone_size: NA; v_call: TRBV6-5; cdr3_nt: TGTGCCAGCAGTTACAGACTAGCGGGGGGGTTTGAGACCCAGTACTTC; cdr3_aa: CASSYRLAGGFETQYF
d_call: NA; j_call: TRBJ2-3; clone_size: NA; v_call: TRBV18; cdr3_nt: TGTGCCAGCTCACCCCTGGGGGCCAGTACGCAGTATTTT; cdr3_aa: CASSPLGASTQYF
d_call: TRBD1; j_call: TRBJ1-2; clone_size: NA; v_call: TRBV5-1; cdr3_nt: TGCGCCAGCAGCGTCCCGGGACAGGGGTACCTTAACTATGGCTACACCTTC; cdr3_aa: CASSVPGQGYLNYGYTF
d_call: NA; j_call: TRBJ2-4; clone_size: NA; v_call: TRBV27; cdr3_nt: TGTGCCAGCAGACCACTTGCCGTCAGGGTGGCCAAAAACATTCAGTACTTC; cdr3_aa: CASRPLAVRVAKNIQYF
d_call: NA; j_call: TRBJ2-7; clone_size: NA; v_call: TRBV3-1/TRBV3-2; cdr3_nt: TGTGCCAGCAGCAAGCGAGGACTGTTTTACGAGCAGTACTTC; cdr3_aa: CASSKRGLFYEQYF
d_call: TRBD2; j_call: TRBJ2-5; clone_size: NA; v_call: TRBV11-2; cdr3_nt: TGTGCCAGCAGCTTACTAGCGGGGGGGTCCGGGGAGACCCAGTACTTC; cdr3_aa: CASSLLAGGSGETQYF
d_call: TRBD1; j_call: TRBJ1-2; clone_size: NA; v_call: TRBV27; cdr3_nt: TGTGCCAGCAGAAGGACAGGGGCTAACTATGGCTACACCTTC; cdr3_aa: CASRRTGANYGYTF
d_call: TRBD1; j_call: TRBJ2-7; clone_size: NA; v_call: TRBV7-8; cdr3_nt: TGTGCCAGCAGTAACTCCGGGACAGGCGTTGGGCAGTACTTC; cdr3_aa: CASSNSGTGVGQYF
d_call: TRBD2; j_call: TRBJ2-4; clone_size: NA; v_call: TRBV5-5; cdr3_nt: TGTGCCAGCAGCTTGGAACAGGTGGGACTAGGCATTCAGTACTTC; cdr3_aa: CASSLEQVGLGIQYF
d_call: TRBD2; j_call: TRBJ2-7; clone_size: few; v_call: TRBV6-6; cdr3_nt: TGTGCCAGCAGTTACAAGGGGCTAGCGGGAGCCGAGCAGTACTTC; cdr3_aa: CASSYKGLAGAEQYF
d_call: TRBD2; j_call: TRBJ2-5; clone_size: NA; v_call: TRBV3-1/TRBV3-2; cdr3_nt: TGTGCCAGCAGCCAAGGGGTCGGGGGGGCCCAAGAGACCCAGTACTTC; cdr3_aa: CASSQGVGGAQETQYF
d_call: TRBD2; j_call: TRBJ2-3; clone_size: NA; v_call: TRBV7-3; cdr3_nt: TGTGCCAGCAGGGTACAAACTAGCGGGGGCCCGAAATACACAGATACGCAGTATTTT; cdr3_aa: CASRVQTSGGPKYTDTQYF
d_call: NA; j_call: TRBJ1-2; clone_size: NA; v_call: TRBV12-3/TRBV12-4; cdr3_nt: TGTGCCAGCACCAATACAGGATCCGTTGGCTACACCTTC; cdr3_aa: CASTNTGSVGYTF
d_call: TRBD1; j_call: TRBJ1-6; clone_size: NA; v_call: TRBV28; cdr3_nt: TGTGCCAGCAGTTCCTTGCTGGGACAGATCCTAAGCTCCTATAATTCACCCCTCCACTTT; cdr3_aa: CASSSLLGQILSSYNSPLHF
d_call: TRBD2; j_call: TRBJ2-3; clone_size: once; v_call: TRBV3-1/TRBV3-2; cdr3_nt: TGTGCCAGCAGCCCCCGAGAGAGCGGGAGAGTCAGAGATACGCAGTATTTT; cdr3_aa: CASSPRESGRVRDTQYF
d_call: TRBD2; j_call: TRBJ2-3; clone_size: NA; v_call: TRBV5-1; cdr3_nt: TGCGCCAGCAGCGCCTCGCCGCTAGCGGGTTCAGATACGCAGTATTTT; cdr3_aa: CASSASPLAGSDTQYF
d_call: NA; j_call: TRBJ1-2; clone_size: NA; v_call: TRBV10-3; cdr3_nt: TGTGCCATCAGTAGGTATAGGGCAGGGGATGGCTACACCTTC; cdr3_aa: CAISRYRAGDGYTF